A single sample is the source of the 27 T cell receptor beta chains below, sequenced in a study of blood T cell repertoires in COVID-19. Assay: immunoSEQ multiplex PCR; the TCRdb copy retains only in-frame clones and omits some. The table lists about 160,000 clones, roughly four fifths of them singletons. Sequenced material: peripheral blood. Every receptor here comes from a human donor with acute or convalescent COVID-19. The donor label of this sample is uncertain.

The chain recombines TRBV6-5 with TRBJ1-2; D gene ambiguous. The germline V gene encodes CDR1 MNHEY and CDR2 SVGAGI. The CDR3 loop spans 13 amino acids. V gave up 6 bases and J gave up 0 bases, with 8 bases separating them. CDR3 residues: CASSVAANYGYTF. The CDR3 DNA reads TGTGCCAGCAGCGTTGCAGCTAACTATGGCTACACCTTC.

V usage is TRBV14 and J usage is TRBJ2-7; tentatively, D is TRBD2 (6 bases). The CDR3 has 14 residues. In germline, CDR1 is SGHDN, CDR2 FVKESK. The germline V and J ends were trimmed by 0 bases and 5 bases, with 11 bases remaining between them. The CDR3 here is CASSQEWGDDEQYF. The CDR3 DNA is TGTGCCAGCAGCCAAGAATGGGGGGACGACGAGCAGTACTTC.

The chain recombines TRBV19 with TRBJ1-6, with TRBD1 identical over 10 bases. Trimming removed 6 bases from V and 7 bases from J; junction bases left unmatched: 3. The CDR3 length is 14 residues. CDR1 is LNHDA, CDR2 SQIVND, per germline (reference sequence). CDR3 DNA: TGTGCCAGTAGCAGACAGGGGGCGAATTCACCCCTCCACTTT. Protein sequence: CASSRQGANSPLHF.

The rearrangement uses TRBV10-1 and TRBJ2-1; perhaps TRBD1 as D (6 bases). CDR3 size: 14 residues. Trimming left V 6 bases short and J 11 bases short, with 20 bases between. Germline V CDR1 and CDR2: WNHNN, SYGVQD (reference sequence). CDR3: CASRKGQGESQQFF. The CDR3 bases are TGCGCCAGCAGGAAGGGACAAGGAGAATCCCAGCAGTTCTTC.

The chain combines TRBV5-6 with TRBJ1-4, with 7 bases matching TRBD1. V shed 5 bases and J 7 bases; nucleotides not matched to a gene: 5. Germline V gene lookup returns CDR1 SGHDT and CDR2 YYEEEE. CDR3 length: 13 residues. This CDR3 is CASSSQGSEKLFF. CDR3 nucleotides: TGTGCCAGCAGTTCACAGGGGAGTGAAAAACTGTTTTTT.

The V and J genes are TRBV15 and TRBJ1-4; D not certain. Germline lookup yields CDR1 LNHNV and CDR2 YYDKDF (reference sequence). Trimming left V 3 bases short and J 8 bases short, with 16 bases between. This CDR3 comprises 15 residues. This CDR3 is CATSRAGGMGEKLFF. Here the CDR3 DNA reads TGTGCCACCAGCAGGGCAGGAGGGATGGGCGAAAAACTGTTTTTT.

The J gene is TRBJ1-4, the V gene TRBV6-1; 9 bases are a match to TRBD1. V gave up 2 bases and J gave up 5 bases; unmatched junction bases: 6. CDR3 size: 16 residues. CDR1 is MNHNS, CDR2 SASEGT, per germline. As DNA, the CDR3 is TGTGCCAGCAGTGAACCATCGGGACAGGGAAATGAAAAACTGTTTTTT. Protein: CASSEPSGQGNEKLFF.

J is TRBJ2-4 and V is TRBV3-1 (or the pseudogene TRBV3-2); a weak D match, TRBD2 (5 bases). V lost 1 base and J lost 7, with 14 bases in between. The germline CDR1 and CDR2 sequences are LGHDT and YNNKEL (reference sequence). The CDR3 length is 15 residues. CDR3 nucleotide sequence: TGTGCCAGCAGCCAAGCCCCCGGGGAGCAGAACATTCAGTACTTC. This codes for CASSQAPGEQNIQYF.

The V gene is TRBV5-6, the J gene TRBJ1-5, with 7 bases matching TRBD1. In germline, CDR1 is SGHDT, CDR2 YYEEEE. The V and J ends lost 2 bases and 0 bases, in that order; junction bases with no gene match: 2. The CDR3 spans 15 residues. CDR3 in DNA: TGTGCCAGCAGCTTACGACAGGGTAGCAATCAGCCCCAGCATTTT. Amino acid sequence: CASSLRQGSNQPQHF.

The rearrangement links TRBV2 to TRBJ1-5; D call uncertain. V dropped 0 bases and J dropped 2 bases, with 8 bases sitting between them. The CDR3 loop spans 15 amino acids. Germline CDR1 and CDR2: SNHLY and FYNNEI. The CDR3 reads CASSEATRGNQPQHF. CDR3 DNA: TGTGCCAGCAGTGAAGCCACCCGCGGCAATCAGCCCCAGCATTTT.

This chain uses TRBV7-2 with TRBJ1-2; D ambiguous. From germline, CDR1 is SGHTA and CDR2 FQGNSA. The CDR3 is 12 residues long. V lost 3 bases and J 5 bases, leaving 7 bases between the germline ends. This chain's CDR3 is CASSLGVYGYTF. The CDR3 DNA reads as TGTGCCAGCAGCTTGGGAGTTTATGGCTACACCTTC.

The chain joins TRBV6-4 to TRBJ1-2, with D maybe TRBD1 (5 bases). In germline, CDR1 is MRHNA, CDR2 SNTAGT. The CDR3 has 15 residues. V lost 10 bases and J 4 bases, leaving 22 bases between the germline ends. The CDR3 bases are TGTGCCACCCCTACAGTTTGGGGGGATCGCTATGGCTACACCTTC. Translated: CATPTVWGDRYGYTF.

The chain recombines TRBV29-1 with TRBJ2-2; maybe TRBD1 (5 bases). The ends were cut back, 3 bases at V and 1 base at J, with 9 bases in the middle. Germline CDR1 is SQVTM and CDR2 is ANQGSEA. The CDR3 runs 14 residues. CDR3 protein: CSVDAGWNTGELFF. CDR3 in DNA: TGCAGCGTTGATGCAGGGTGGAACACCGGGGAGCTGTTTTTT.

The chain carries TRBV5-4 and TRBJ1-1; TRBD1 matches at 7 bases. Germline assignment: CDR1 SGHNT and CDR2 YYREEE (reference sequence). The CDR3 spans 15 residues. V lost 1 base, J lost 1 base, and 4 bases stayed unmatched. The CDR3 here is CASSLQGGKNTEAFF. CDR3 nucleotide sequence: TGTGCCAGCAGCTTGCAGGGGGGCAAGAACACTGAAGCTTTCTTT.

This rearrangement joins TRBV5-1 to TRBJ2-7, with 8 positions matching TRBD1. CDR3 length: 15 residues. Losses at the gene ends were 0 bases for V and 3 bases for J; bases not matched to a gene: 5. Germline CDR1 is SGHRS and CDR2 is YFSETQ. The CDR3 DNA is TGCGCCAGCAGCTTGGCGGGGACAGGCGACTACGAGCAGTACTTC. Translated: CASSLAGTGDYEQYF.

This clone occurred a few times. The rearrangement uses TRBV7-2 and TRBJ1-6, with 10 positions matching TRBD1. The V and J ends lost 5 bases and 10 bases, in that order; junction bases with no gene match: 5. The CDR3 runs to 14 residues. In germline, CDR1 is SGHTA, CDR2 FQGNSA. The CDR3 loop is CASSPGQGSSPLHF. The DNA of the CDR3 is TGTGCCAGCAGCCCGGGACAGGGGAGCTCACCCCTCCACTTT.

The V gene is TRBV9, the J gene TRBJ1-1; D is possibly TRBD1 (5 bases). There are 15 residues in the CDR3. Trimming removed 0 bases from V and 0 bases from J, with 9 bases in between. CDR1 SGDLS and CDR2 YYNGEE come from the germline V gene. Written as DNA, the CDR3 is TGTGCCAGCAGCGTAGAGGGGCGGATGAACACTGAAGCTTTCTTT. Protein: CASSVEGRMNTEAFF.

This clone appeared once. The chain carries TRBV11-3 and TRBJ2-3, with 13 bases identical to TRBD2. The CDR3 is made up of 16 amino acids. Germline assignment: CDR1 SGHNT and CDR2 YENEEA. V was clipped by 4 bases and J by 0 bases; unmatched bases: 1. Here the CDR3 reads CASSSGLAGSTDTQYF. The CDR3 DNA follows: TGTGCCAGCAGCTCGGGACTAGCGGGAAGCACAGATACGCAGTATTTT.

The table lists this clone with a few counts. V is TRBV11-2 and J is TRBJ2-7; 9 bases line up with TRBD2. Per germline, CDR1 SGHAT and CDR2 FQNNGV. The CDR3 is 18 residues long. The V and J ends lost 2 bases and 0 bases, in that order; junction bases with no gene match: 11. CDR3 loop: CASSLNPSGGSSSYEQYF. In nucleotides, the CDR3 is TGTGCCAGCAGCTTAAACCCAAGCGGGGGGTCGAGCTCCTACGAGCAGTACTTC.

This clone was detected a few times. In DNA, the CDR3 is TGCGCCAGCAGCCCCGCGGGACAGGGGCGGGAGACCCAGTACTTC. Its protein is CASSPAGQGRETQYF. V usage is TRBV5-1 and J usage is TRBJ2-5, with TRBD1 matching over 10 bases. Trimming cost V 4 bases and J 5 bases; bases outside gene matches: 8. This CDR3 region has 15 residues. Germline CDR1 and CDR2: SGHRS and YFSETQ.

This clone was seen a handful of times. CDR3 loop: CAISETGGDSPLHF. CDR3 sequence (DNA): TGTGCCATCAGTGAGACAGGGGGTGATTCACCCCTCCACTTT. This rearrangement joins TRBV10-3 to TRBJ1-6; 8 bases fit TRBD1. With 2 bases clipped from V and 8 bases from J, the junction kept 2 bases outside the gene matches. The length of the CDR3 is 14 residues. Per germline, CDR1 ENHRY and CDR2 SYGVKD.

The chain links TRBV6-2 or TRBV6-3 to TRBJ1-5; no clear D gene. With 3 bases removed from V and 2 bases from J, the gap between germline ends came to 26 bases. This CDR3 comprises 20 residues. Germline assignment: CDR1 MNHEY and CDR2 SVGEGT. Here the CDR3 reads CASSYEPSKSHLRGNQPQHF. The DNA for the CDR3 is TGTGCCAGCAGTTATGAGCCTTCCAAATCCCACTTGAGGGGCAATCAGCCCCAGCATTTT.

The rearrangement joins TRBV7-9 to TRBJ2-1, with 8 bases identical to TRBD2. V gave up 6 bases and J gave up 8 bases; unmatched junction bases: 15. The CDR3 runs 16 residues. Germline assignment: CDR1 SEHNR and CDR2 FQNEAQ (reference sequence). This chain's CDR3 is CASSPPGTRRSDEQFF. CDR3 DNA: TGTGCCAGCAGTCCACCCGGGACTAGGAGGAGCGATGAGCAGTTCTTC.

The chain has TRBV7-9 and TRBJ1-6; D gene unclear. The V end lost 5 bases, the J end lost 5 bases, and 19 bases lay between the germline ends. This CDR3 region has 17 residues. Germline V gives CDR1 SEHNR, CDR2 FQNEAQ (reference sequence). The CDR3 reads CASSHGMGGAHNSPLHF. For the CDR3, the DNA is TGTGCCAGCAGCCACGGGATGGGAGGTGCACATAATTCACCCCTCCACTTT.

The V and J genes are TRBV30 and TRBJ1-5; 8 nucleotides match TRBD1. Per the germline V gene, CDR1 is GTSNPN and CDR2 is SVGIG (reference sequence). This CDR3 is built from 16 residues. The trim removed 2 bases at V and 2 bases at J, leaving 8 bases unmatched. The CDR3 loop is CAWSTGQGAGNQPQHF. The DNA of the CDR3 is TGTGCCTGGAGTACCGGACAGGGAGCAGGCAATCAGCCCCAGCATTTT.

The V gene is TRBV18, the J gene TRBJ1-1; tentatively, D is TRBD1 (6 bases). The V end lost 5 bases, the J end lost 0 bases, and 13 bases lay between the germline ends. The CDR3 extends over 15 amino acids. The germline V gene has CDR1 KGHSH and CDR2 LQKENI. CDR3: CASSGTRTVNTEAFF. The CDR3, as DNA: TGTGCCAGCTCAGGAACCCGGACAGTGAACACTGAAGCTTTCTTT.

This sequence joins TRBV2 and TRBJ1-2; D is uncertain. The CDR3 has 9 amino acids. The V end lost 11 bases, the J end lost 8 bases, and 9 bases lay between the germline ends. Per the germline V gene, CDR1 is SNHLY and CDR2 is FYNNEI. The CDR3 spells CAAGRGYTF. In nucleotides, the CDR3 is TGTGCCGCGGGGAGGGGCTACACCTTC. The full variable domain, its missing parts supplied by reference TRBV2 and TRBJ1-2, is EPEVTQTPSHQVTQMGQEVILRCVPISNHLYFYWYRQILGQKVEFLVSFYNNEISEKSEIFDDQFSVERPDGSNFTLKIRSTKLEDSAMYFCAAGRGYTFGSGTRLTVV.